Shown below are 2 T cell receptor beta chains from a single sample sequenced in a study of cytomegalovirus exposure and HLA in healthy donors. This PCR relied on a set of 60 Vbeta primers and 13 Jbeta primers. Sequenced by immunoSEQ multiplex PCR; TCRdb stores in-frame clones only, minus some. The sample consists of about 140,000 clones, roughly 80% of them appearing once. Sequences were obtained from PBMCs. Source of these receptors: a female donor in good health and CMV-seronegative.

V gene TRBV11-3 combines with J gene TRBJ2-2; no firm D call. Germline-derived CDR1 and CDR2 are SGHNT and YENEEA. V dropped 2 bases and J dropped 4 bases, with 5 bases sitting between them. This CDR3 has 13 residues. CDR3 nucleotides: TGTGCCAGCAGCTTAAGAGGCACCGGGGAGCTGTTTTTT. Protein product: CASSLRGTGELFF.

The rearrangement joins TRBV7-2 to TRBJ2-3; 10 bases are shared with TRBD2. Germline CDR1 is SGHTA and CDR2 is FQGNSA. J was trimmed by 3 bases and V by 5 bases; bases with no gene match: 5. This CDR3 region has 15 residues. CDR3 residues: CASSPERGGTDTQYF. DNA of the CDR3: TGTGCCAGCAGCCCCGAGCGGGGGGGAACAGATACGCAGTATTTT.